What follows are 24 T cell receptor beta chains derived from one specimen sequenced in a study of T cell responses to AZD1222 COVID-19 vaccine. Method: immunoSEQ multiplex PCR; TCRdb's copy keeps in-frame clones and lacks some. The sample comprises around 130,000 clones, about 89% of which are singletons, and roughly 7.1% rests with the top ten. Sequences were derived from peripheral blood, sampled 28 days after the second dose of the MenACWY control vaccine. Receptors were obtained from an adult who received the MenACWY meningococcal vaccine as a control.

The chain couples TRBV2 to TRBJ1-2, with no clear D. The CDR3 spans 14 residues. The V end lost 1 base, the J end lost 4 bases, and 10 bases lay between the germline ends. Germline CDR1 reads SNHLY; CDR2 reads FYNNEI. CDR3 region: CASSEDGSSYGYTF. In DNA form, the CDR3 reads TGTGCCAGCAGTGAAGACGGGAGCAGCTATGGCTACACCTTC.

The CDR3 DNA sequence: TGCGCCAGCAGCTTGGCCCACGTTTCCGGGGGATTCTACGCTGAAGCTTTCTTT. Amino acids: CASSLAHVSGGFYAEAFF. The chain uses TRBV5-1 and TRBJ1-1, with a possible D match to TRBD1 (5 bases). CDR1 is SGHRS and CDR2 is YFSETQ in the germline V gene. CDR3 length: 18 residues. V lost 0 bases and J 6 bases, leaving 24 bases between the germline ends.

The chain joins TRBV24-1 to TRBJ2-1, with 7 bases that match TRBD1. The length of the CDR3 is 14 residues. V was pared by 10 bases and J by 3 bases, with 8 bases of the junction left unmatched. The germline CDR1 and CDR2 sequences are KGHDR and SFDVKD. Here the CDR3 reads CATSDGTVYNEQFF. The CDR3 nucleotides are TGTGCCACTAGCGACGGGACAGTCTACAATGAGCAGTTCTTC.

This clone was detected once. Other DNA sequences in the same sample also yield this CDR3. The gene calls are TRBV28 and TRBJ1-2; D not resolved. Germline assignment: CDR1 MDHEN and CDR2 SYDVKM. There are 8 residues in the CDR3. The germline V and J ends were trimmed by 8 bases and 7 bases, with 2 bases remaining between them. The CDR3 loop is CASGGYTF. The CDR3 nucleotides read TGTGCCAGCGGTGGCTACACCTTC.

This chain uses TRBV2 with TRBJ2-7; 8 nucleotides agree with TRBD1. Germline CDR1 is SNHLY and CDR2 is FYNNEI. There are 14 residues in the CDR3. Trimming at V came to 0 bases and at J to 4 bases, leaving 2 bases not matched to a gene. Here the CDR3 DNA reads TGTGCCAGCAGTGAAGCGGACAGGGTGTACGAGCAGTACTTC. This codes for CASSEADRVYEQYF.

The chain combines TRBV7-8 with TRBJ1-3, with TRBD1 as a possible D gene (5 bases). CDR3 size: 13 residues. CDR1 is SGHVS, CDR2 FQNEAQ, per germline. V dropped 8 bases and J dropped 0 bases, with 8 bases sitting between them. The DNA for the CDR3 is TGTGCCAGCTCGCAGGGCTCTGGAAACACCATATATTTT. Translation gives CASSQGSGNTIYF.

A few counts support this clone. The chain uses TRBV6-4 and TRBJ2-1, with 11 bases identical to TRBD2. The V and J ends lost 5 bases and 6 bases, in that order; junction bases with no gene match: 6. Germline CDR1 and CDR2: MRHNA and SNTAGT. CDR3 length: 15 amino acids. This CDR3 is CASSFLAGGSNEQFF. The CDR3 nucleotides are TGTGCCAGCAGTTTTCTAGCGGGAGGTTCCAATGAGCAGTTCTTC.

This clone occurred once. This sequence joins TRBV9 and TRBJ2-7; D may match TRBD1 or TRBD2 (5 bases each). Germline CDR1 reads SGDLS; CDR2 reads YYNGEE. The V gene lost 0 bases and the J gene lost 6 bases, with 13 bases spanning the gap. The CDR3 runs 14 residues. The CDR3 nucleotides read TGTGCCAGCAGCGTAGGAGGGCTAGGGGCCGAGCAGTACTTC. This translates into CASSVGGLGAEQYF.

This rearrangement joins TRBV6-5 to TRBJ2-7; 9 bases line up with TRBD2. J was trimmed by 2 bases and V by 5 bases; bases with no gene match: 7. The germline V gene encodes CDR1 MNHEY and CDR2 SVGAGI. The CDR3 spans 15 residues. Here the CDR3 DNA reads TGTGCCAGCAGTACCGTGACTAGCGGAACCTACGAGCAGTACTTC. Its translation is CASSTVTSGTYEQYF.

This clone turned up a few times. The chain carries TRBV28 and TRBJ2-7; 8 bases agree with TRBD1. CDR3 size: 17 residues. Germline V gene sequence: CDR1 MDHEN, CDR2 SYDVKM. V was clipped by 10 bases and J by 1 base; unmatched bases: 18. The CDR3 nucleotides are TGTGCCAATTATCTCCCCAGGGGGCGAACGATGTCCTACGAGCAGTACTTC. This translates into CANYLPRGRTMSYEQYF.

The table lists this clone with a few counts. The V and J genes are TRBV3-1 (or the pseudogene TRBV3-2) and TRBJ1-2; a weak D match, TRBD1 (6 bases). Trimming took off 4 bases at V and 3 bases at J, with 12 bases between the two ends. This CDR3 region has 14 residues. The germline gives CDR1 LGHDT, CDR2 YNNKEL (reference sequence). This CDR3 is CASSPWGGDYGYTF. Here the CDR3 DNA reads TGTGCCAGCAGCCCATGGGGGGGCGACTATGGCTACACCTTC.

The V gene is TRBV4-3, the J gene TRBJ2-1, with TRBD2 identical over 13 bases. V was clipped by 2 bases and J by 0 bases; unmatched bases: 10. CDR3 length: 20 residues. Germline lookup yields CDR1 LGHNA and CDR2 YSLEER. The CDR3 protein is CASSQKSGLAGQSSYNEQFF. CDR3 DNA: TGCGCCAGCAGCCAAAAGTCGGGACTAGCGGGACAGAGCTCCTACAATGAGCAGTTCTTC.

This clone showed up just once. J is TRBJ2-5 and V is TRBV19; TRBD1 is a possible D gene (5 bases). Trimming removed 2 bases at V and 7 bases at J, with 5 bases between. Germline-derived CDR1 and CDR2 are LNHDA and SQIVND (reference sequence). The CDR3 sequence is 11 residues long. This chain's CDR3 is CASSIQGTQYF. The CDR3 DNA is TGTGCCAGTAGTATACAGGGGACCCAGTACTTC.

The V call is TRBV7-9, the J call TRBJ2-7, with unresolved D. Trimming stripped 5 bases from V and 0 bases from J, with 14 bases between. This CDR3 has 15 amino acids. Germline V gene sequence: CDR1 SEHNR, CDR2 FQNEAQ (reference sequence). The CDR3 region is CASSVVGLYSYEQYF. The CDR3 coding sequence is TGTGCCAGCAGCGTGGTCGGGCTTTACTCCTACGAGCAGTACTTC. Combining the CDR3 with reference TRBV7-9 and TRBJ2-7 gives the whole variable domain DTGVSQNPRHKITKRGQNVTFRCDPISEHNRLYWYRQTLGQGPEFLTYFQNEAQLEKSRLLSDRFSAERPKGSFSTLEIQRTEQGDSAMYLCASSVVGLYSYEQYFGPGTRLTVT.

The V call is TRBV20-1, the J call TRBJ1-1; D unclear. Germline loops: CDR1 DFQATT, CDR2 SNEGSKA (reference sequence). The CDR3 runs 8 residues. V was clipped by 6 bases and J by 9 bases, with 5 bases between them. CDR3 nucleotides: TGCAGTGCCGAGAAAGCTTTCTTT. Encoded protein: CSAEKAFF.

For this clone: The missing conserved phenylalanine or tryptophan at the end of this CDR3 makes a read error likely. This rearrangement joins TRBV28 to TRBJ1-5; 8 bases line up with TRBD1. V dropped 6 bases and J dropped 3; count of bases not matched to a gene: 7. The CDR3 runs 15 residues. The germline CDR1 and CDR2 sequences are MDHEN and SYDVKM. The CDR3 protein is CASSSGQGINQPQHL. The DNA for the CDR3 is TGTGCCAGCAGCTCTGGACAGGGAATCAATCAGCCCCAGCATCTT.

Remarks on this clone: A junction end diverges from the germline sequence, so it may reflect a read error. The chain is built from TRBV6-2 or TRBV6-3 and TRBJ2-1; D may be TRBD1 (6 bases). The germline CDR1 and CDR2 sequences are MNHEY and SVGEGT. CDR3 length: 10 amino acids. The CDR3 sequence: CASSGRTVLF. CDR3 nucleotide sequence: TGTGCCAGCAGTGGCCGGACAGTACTCTTC.

The chain couples TRBV3-1 (or the pseudogene TRBV3-2) to TRBJ2-1; tentatively, D is TRBD2 (5 bases). This CDR3 has 16 amino acids. With 0 bases removed from V and 6 bases from J, the gap between germline ends came to 15 bases. Per germline, CDR1 LGHDT and CDR2 YNNKEL (reference sequence). Here the CDR3 DNA reads TGTGCCAGCAGCCAAGAAGGGAGTACACAATGCAATGAGCAGTTCTTC. Encoded protein: CASSQEGSTQCNEQFF.

This clone was counted a single time. The gene calls are TRBV18 and TRBJ2-5; TRBD1 matches 9 bases. CDR3 size: 15 residues. Germline CDR1 is KGHSH and CDR2 is LQKENI. J gave up 4 bases and V 5 bases, and 8 bases lay outside the gene matches. The CDR3 DNA sequence: TGTGCCAGCTCAGCTAGGGACAGGGAGCGAGAGACCCAGTACTTC. It is translated as CASSARDRERETQYF.

This clone was seen a handful of times. This sequence joins TRBV7-9 and TRBJ2-7, with TRBD2 identical over 12 bases. The CDR3 extends over 15 amino acids. The germline V gene has CDR1 SEHNR and CDR2 FQNEAQ (reference sequence). After removal of 7 bases from V and 12 bases from J, the junction contained 16 bases not matched to a gene. CDR3 sequence: CASTIRRLAGGQRYF. The CDR3 coding sequence is TGTGCCAGCACCATTAGGCGGCTAGCGGGAGGGCAGCGGTACTTC.

The chain carries TRBV5-4 and TRBJ2-3; TRBD2 matches 8 bases. V lost 2 bases and J lost 4; bases outside the gene matches: 3. Per germline, CDR1 SGHNT and CDR2 YYREEE (reference sequence). This CDR3 is 14 amino acids long. The CDR3 loop reads CASSLEAGADTQYF. DNA of the CDR3: TGTGCCAGCAGCTTAGAAGCGGGAGCAGATACGCAGTATTTT.

The chain couples TRBV6-5 to TRBJ1-2, with D possibly matching TRBD1 (5 bases). V shed 6 bases and J shed 7 bases, with 12 bases lying between them. There are 12 residues in the CDR3. Germline V CDR1 and CDR2: MNHEY, SVGAGI. The CDR3 region has the DNA TGTGCCAGCAGGGGGGTCTCGGGTGGCTACACCTTC. It codes for CASRGVSGGYTF.

The chain recombines TRBV6-5 with TRBJ1-5; the D gene is possibly TRBD1 (5 bases). Trimming stripped 4 bases from V and 9 bases from J, with 16 bases between. Per germline, CDR1 MNHEY and CDR2 SVGAGI. This CDR3 is built from 14 residues. CDR3 residues: CASSSTAGTRPQHF. DNA of the CDR3: TGTGCCAGCAGTTCCACCGCAGGGACCCGGCCCCAGCATTTT.

V usage is TRBV3-1 (or the pseudogene TRBV3-2) and J usage is TRBJ1-4, with a possible D match to TRBD1 (5 bases). Per germline, CDR1 LGHDT and CDR2 YNNKEL (reference sequence). The CDR3 totals 15 residues. Between the trimmed V and J ends, which lost 1 base and 12 bases, there was a span of 18 bases. The CDR3 DNA sequence: TGTGCCAGCAGCCAAGGTGGGGGGTCCCTGGGGGAACTGTTTTTT. Translating gives CASSQGGGSLGELFF.